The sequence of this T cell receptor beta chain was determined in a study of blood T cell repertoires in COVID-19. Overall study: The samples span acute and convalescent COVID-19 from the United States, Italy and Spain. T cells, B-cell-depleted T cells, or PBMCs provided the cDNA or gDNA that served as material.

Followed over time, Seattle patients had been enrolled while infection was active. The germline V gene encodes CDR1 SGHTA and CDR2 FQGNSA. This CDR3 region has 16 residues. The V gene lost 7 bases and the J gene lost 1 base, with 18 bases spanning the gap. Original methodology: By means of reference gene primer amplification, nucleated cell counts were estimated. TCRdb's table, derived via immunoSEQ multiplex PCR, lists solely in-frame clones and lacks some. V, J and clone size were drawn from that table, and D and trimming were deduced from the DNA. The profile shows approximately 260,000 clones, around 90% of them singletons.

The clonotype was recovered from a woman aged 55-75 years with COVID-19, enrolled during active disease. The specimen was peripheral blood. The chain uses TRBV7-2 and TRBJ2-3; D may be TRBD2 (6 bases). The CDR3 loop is CASKKYAGPGTDTQYF. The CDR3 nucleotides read TGTGCCAGCAAGAAATACGCGGGACCCGGCACAGATACGCAGTATTTT.